This TCR beta chain was profiled in a study of human T cells and chemical hapten exposure. Turning to the study itself: Largely, small differences in pooled library volume made per-sample TCR yields vary.

There are 15 residues in the CDR3. After removal of 1 base from V and 6 bases from J, the junction contained 7 bases not matched to a gene. CDR1 is DFQATT and CDR2 is SNEGSKA in the germline V gene (reference sequence). Study-wide results and limits: TCRs exceeding a frequency of 1 in 1000 stayed unchanged under DPC sensitization.

Many counts were recorded for this clonotype. Antigen specificity is unknown. It was the library that attached unique molecular identifiers to individual cDNA molecules. Source study methods: Samples held a median of 95,638 TCRs, range roughly 20,000–750,000. Each CDR3 protein gets one entry after TCRdb re-called the RACE reads with MiXCR. V and J calls and clone size were set by TCRdb, not the authors. The table shows tens of thousands of distinct CDR3 sequences, with over 3.5% occurring only once. Noted time point: healthy volunteer bleed at 2 weeks. From whole blood left unfractionated, total RNA was extracted.

The sample was whole blood. The clonotype originates from a female donor in good health. Some clones in this sample may be carry-over from other donors' samples. The J gene is TRBJ1-2, the V gene TRBV20-1, with 11 bases matching TRBD1. This CDR3 reads CSARVSGTGGHGYTF. The DNA of the CDR3 is TGCAGTGCTAGAGTCTCCGGGACAGGGGGTCATGGCTACACCTTC.